The sequence of this T cell receptor beta chain was determined in a study of regulatory T cells in long-lasting Graves disease (dated by TCRdb to about 2021). A note on the overall study: Persistent Graves' disease meant more than 5 years of antithyroid drug treatment with TSH receptor autoantibodies that stayed positive. A total of approximately 35 samples were covered by TCR sequencing, comprising about 13 persistent and around 20 newly diagnosed Graves' disease patients. The study was conducted in China and was registered as a clinical trial. Persistent Graves' disease patients were compared with newly diagnosed Graves' disease patients by peripheral blood TCR sequencing and RNA sequencing. In the clinical cohort, patients with persistent Graves' disease had used antithyroid drugs for an average of about 10.3 years.

This sample's time point label indicates: persistent/refractory GD, antithyroid drugs over 5 years with positive TRAb. For both TCR sequencing and RNA sequencing, RNA was extracted from PBMCs in TRIzol. The diagnosis of Graves' disease followed American Thyroid Association guidelines. Patients for the study were recruited at an endocrinology department in Xi'an, China. From each patient, roughly 9 milliliters of peripheral blood was collected into an EDTA anticoagulant tube. PBMCs were isolated by Ficoll Paque Plus density gradient separation without further T cell sorting. An Agilent 2100 Bioanalyzer and agarose gel were used to check RNA quality, and a NanoDrop 2000 was used to measure RNA concentration. The CDR3 runs 12 amino acids, cysteine and phenylalanine included. The sequence is cut down to CDR3 DNA, 36 bases in frame from base 1. The germline V gene (reference sequence) yields GTSNPN for CDR1 and SVGIG for CDR2. A distance of 7 bases separates the germline ends of V and J, which lose 4 bases and 1 base respectively.

Preparation of the library involved multiplex PCR. The sequencer was an Illumina HiSeq 4000. TCR beta libraries were built with iRepertoire HTBI primers and Arm-PCR amplification of CDR3 regions. PCR products were gel purified before sequencing. The original methods were these. Gene usage analysis of CDR3 amino acid clonotypes used the roughly 60 TRBV and about 14 TRBJ segments found across samples. COPE and FqMerger were used to merge the filtered high-quality paired reads into contigs. BLAST was used to align contigs to IMGT TRBV, TRBD and TRBJ reference genes, and CDR3 was defined according to IMGT. Any clonotype with a frequency above 0.1% was classified as a highly expanded clone. Repertoire diversity was measured by Shannon entropy, and V-J evenness by the Gini coefficient. A clonotype was considered public if more than one individual shared it. TCRdb reprocessing: public reads trimmed at Q25 with fastp, clones called with MiXCR, in-frame beta chains kept. CDR3 protein duplicates are merged, each entry listing the most common genes and DNA. The V and J calls reflect TCRdb's pipeline rather than the authors' work. The sample contains almost 350,000 distinct CDR3 sequences, around 19% of them found a single time. The top ten clonotypes cover roughly 29% of the sample.

The study at large found these results: Sequencing and analysis were limited to the TCR beta chain. The authors acknowledged the small sample size as a limitation that may reduce accuracy. Preferential use of TRBV28, TRBJ1-2 and TRBJ2-5 was observed in persistent disease, whereas TRBV20-1 and TRBJ2-1 were favored in newly diagnosed disease. The study examined only peripheral blood because the primary lesion, thyroid tissue, could not be accessed. Compared with newly diagnosed patients, persistent Graves' disease patients had lower TCR Shannon entropy and fewer highly expanded clones, which suggests clonal expansion. More public clonotypes were shared among persistent patients (roughly 3,000) than among newly diagnosed patients (just under 1,000).

This clonotype occurred a few times. Which antigen it targets is not known. Base qualities were left out, and no much larger clone turns up one base away. The sequencing here drew on peripheral blood mononuclear cells (PBMCs), taken when the disease was refractory, from a patient treated with antithyroid drugs. The rearrangement joined TRBV30 to TRBJ1-2; the D gene identity is not certain. This TCR was recovered from a female donor with Graves disease. The DNA sequence reads TGTGCCTGGATACAGTTTAACTATGGCTACACCTTC. Translation gives CAWIQFNYGYTF.